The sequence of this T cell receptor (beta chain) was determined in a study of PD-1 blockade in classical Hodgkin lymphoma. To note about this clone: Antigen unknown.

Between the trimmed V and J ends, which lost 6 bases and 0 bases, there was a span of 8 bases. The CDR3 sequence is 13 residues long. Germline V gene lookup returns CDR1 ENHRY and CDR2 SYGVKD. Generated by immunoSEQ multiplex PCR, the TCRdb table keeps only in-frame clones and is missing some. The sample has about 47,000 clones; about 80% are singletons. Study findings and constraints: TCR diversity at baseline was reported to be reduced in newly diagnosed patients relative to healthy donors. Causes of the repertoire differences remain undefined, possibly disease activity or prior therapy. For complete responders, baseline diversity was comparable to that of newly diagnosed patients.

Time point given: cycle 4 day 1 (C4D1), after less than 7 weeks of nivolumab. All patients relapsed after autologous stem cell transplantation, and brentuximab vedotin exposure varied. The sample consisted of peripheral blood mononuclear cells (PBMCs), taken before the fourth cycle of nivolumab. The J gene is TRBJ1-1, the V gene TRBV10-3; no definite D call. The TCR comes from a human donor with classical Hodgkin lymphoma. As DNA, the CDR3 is TGTGCCATCAGAATAGATTTGAACACTGAAGCTTTCTTT. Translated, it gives CAIRIDLNTEAFF.